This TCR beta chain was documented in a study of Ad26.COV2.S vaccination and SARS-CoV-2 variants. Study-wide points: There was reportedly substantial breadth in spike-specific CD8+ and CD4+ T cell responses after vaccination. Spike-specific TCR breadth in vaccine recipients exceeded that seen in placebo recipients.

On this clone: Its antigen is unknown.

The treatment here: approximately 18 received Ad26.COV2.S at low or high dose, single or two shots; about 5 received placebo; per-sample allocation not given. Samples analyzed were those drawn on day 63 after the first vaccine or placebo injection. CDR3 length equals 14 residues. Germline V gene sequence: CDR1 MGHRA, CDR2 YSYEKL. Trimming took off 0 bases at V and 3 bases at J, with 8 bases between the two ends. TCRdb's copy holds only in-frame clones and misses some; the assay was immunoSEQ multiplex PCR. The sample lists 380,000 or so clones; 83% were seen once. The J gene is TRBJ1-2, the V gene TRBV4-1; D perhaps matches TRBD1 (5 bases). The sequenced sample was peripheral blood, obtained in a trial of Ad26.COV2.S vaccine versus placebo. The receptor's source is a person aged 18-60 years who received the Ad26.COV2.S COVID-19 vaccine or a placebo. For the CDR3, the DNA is TGCGCCAGCAGCCAAGATAGGGGAGACTATGGCTACACCTTC. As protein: CASSQDRGDYGYTF.